These T cell receptor beta chains were read from a single sample in a study of regulatory T cells in long-lasting Graves disease. In TCRdb, the multiplex PCR reads were re-called with MiXCR into one record per CDR3 protein. The table includes roughly 420,000 distinct CDR3 sequences, about 14% detected once. The sample was also linked to a second study, of T cells in Graves' hyperthyroidism and ophthalmopathy.

Sequenced material: peripheral blood mononuclear cells (PBMCs), taken at new diagnosis, from a patient treated with antithyroid drugs. The receptors derive from a woman aged 45-60 years with Graves disease. Each CDR3 is given with its conserved first and last residue. Fields, in order: clone size, J gene, V gene, D gene, CDR3 DNA, CDR3 protein. The D gene is left open where the match is weak. Size is omitted from some rows. Given values are once, few, many or a class for expanded clones.

many	TRBJ2-3	TRBV18	.	TGTGCCAGCTCACCAGTGGATAGCACAGATACGCAGTATTTT	CASSPVDSTDTQYF
.	TRBJ2-1	TRBV7-8	TRBD2	TGTGCCAGCAGCTTAGAAGGGACTAGCGGAGGAAATGAGCAGTTCTTC	CASSLEGTSGGNEQFF
few	TRBJ2-2	TRBV29-1	TRBD2	TGCAGCGTTCCCGGACTAGCCGCCGGGGAGCTGTTTTTT	CSVPGLAAGELFF
many	TRBJ2-7	TRBV5-1	.	TGTGCCAGCAGCTTAGACGTTTACGAGCAGTACTTC	CASSLDVYEQYF
.	TRBJ2-7	TRBV5-1	.	TGCGCCAGCAGCCCGTCGACTTATTACGAGCAGTGCTTC	CASSPSTYYEQCF
many	TRBJ1-2	TRBV6-2/TRBV6-3	.	TGTGCCAGCAGTTACTCGATTACGGGGGGGTCTTCCTATGGCTACACCTTC	CASSYSITGGSSYGYTF
many	TRBJ2-3	TRBV12-3/TRBV12-4	TRBD2	TGTGCCAGCAGTCTACTAGCGATTCGCACAGATACGCAGTATTTT	CASSLLAIRTDTQYF
many	TRBJ2-7	TRBV29-1	TRBD1	TGCAGCGTTGAGGCCCCGACAGGGACCGAGCAGTACTTC	CSVEAPTGTEQYF
.	TRBJ2-1	TRBV13	.	TGTGCCAGCAGCTTAGTAACTATGTCCTACAATGAGCAGTTCTTC	CASSLVTMSYNEQFF
.	TRBJ2-2	TRBV4-1	.	TGCGCCAGCAGCCGCCGGACAGTTCCGAACACCGGGGAGCTGTTTTTT	CASSRRTVPNTGELFF
few	TRBJ2-3	TRBV10-3	TRBD2	TGTGCCATCAGTGATCGTCGCGGGAGAGCAGATACGCAGTATTTT	CAISDRRGRADTQYF
many	TRBJ2-4	TRBV6-9	.	TGTGCCAGCAGTTACGCGGGTACTCAGTACTTC	CASSYAGTQYF
many	TRBJ2-7	TRBV7-9	TRBD2	TGTGCCAGCAGCCAGCTCAGATCCCGGACTAGCGGGAGGGTCTACGAGCAGTACTTC	CASSQLRSRTSGRVYEQYF
few	TRBJ1-5	TRBV19	.	TGTGCCAGTAGTATTGTCGACAGGAACAATCAGCCCCAGCATTTT	CASSIVDRNNQPQHF
few	TRBJ2-7	TRBV7-2	.	TGTGCCAGCAGCCCCAATAACGTATACGAGCAGTACTTC	CASSPNNVYEQYF
many	TRBJ1-3	TRBV3-1	.	TGTGCCAGCAGCCAAGACCTGACAGGAAGCTCTGGAAACACCATATATTTT	CASSQDLTGSSGNTIYF
.	TRBJ2-5	TRBV5-1	.	TGCGCCAGCAGCCTCTCGGGTGGTCAGCACCAAGAGACCCAGTACTTC	CASSLSGGQHQETQYF
many	TRBJ2-1	TRBV28	.	TGTGCCAGCAGTCCAGGGAGTCCGGGGAATGAGCAGTTCTTC	CASSPGSPGNEQFF
many	TRBJ2-4	TRBV20-1	TRBD2	TGCAGTGCTATTGCTAGCGGGAGTGCCAAAAACATTCAGTACTTC	CSAIASGSAKNIQYF
many	TRBJ2-1	TRBV7-3	TRBD2	TGTGCCAGCAGCCGTGGACTAGCGGGAGTGAATGAGCAGTTCTTC	CASSRGLAGVNEQFF
many	TRBJ2-7	TRBV5-1	.	TGCGCCAGCAGCTTGGCCCCGGGGGAGAGCGAGCAGTACTTC	CASSLAPGESEQYF
many	TRBJ2-5	TRBV28	TRBD1	TGTGCCAGCACCCCCCACATTTCAGCAGGGGGAGAGACCCAGTACTTC	CASTPHISAGGETQYF
.	TRBJ2-5	TRBV3-1	TRBD2	TGTGCCAGCAGCCTGAAAAGGCTAGCGGAAGAGACCCAGTACTTC	CASSLKRLAEETQYF
many	TRBJ2-1	TRBV11-1	.	TGTGCCAGCAGCCTCGAACAGTCGGGAGCGGGCAGTCCCTACAATGAGCAGTTCTTC	CASSLEQSGAGSPYNEQFF
many	TRBJ2-1	TRBV29-1	TRBD2	TGCAGCGTCGAGGTTAGCGGGAGGGCCGATACTGAGCAGTTCTTC	CSVEVSGRADTEQFF
.	TRBJ1-4	TRBV7-6	.	TGTGCCAGCAGCCCCCCAAGCGGTGGGGAAAAACTGTTTTTT	CASSPPSGGEKLFF
many	TRBJ1-2	TRBV28	TRBD1	TGTGCCAGCAGTTCGGGACAGTTATATGGCTACACCTTC	CASSSGQLYGYTF
.	TRBJ2-7	TRBV29-1	.	TGCAGCGTCTCGACTGGGAGCGACGAGCAGTACTTC	CSVSTGSDEQYF
.	TRBJ2-5	TRBV6-2/TRBV6-3	.	TGTGCCAGCAGTTACCCGGACAGTCGGAAGACCCAGTACTTC	CASSYPDSRKTQYF
.	TRBJ1-2	TRBV15	TRBD1	TGTGCCACCAGCAGCCACCCCGACAGGGCCAAAGCATTC	CATSSHPDRAKAF
many	TRBJ2-3	TRBV10-3	.	TGTGCCATCAGTGATTCCGCCAGGCAATCCACAGATACGCAGTATTTT	CAISDSARQSTDTQYF
many	TRBJ2-3	TRBV2	.	TGTGCCAGCAGCGGGACACCTAGCACAGATACGCAGTATTTT	CASSGTPSTDTQYF